The TCR beta chain described here comes from a study of blood T cell repertoires in COVID-19. Looking at the study overall: COVID-19 samples from acute and convalescent phases originated in the United States, Italy and Spain. Sources were T cells, B-cell-depleted T cells, or PBMCs; the material itself was cDNA or gDNA.

Recruited during active infection, patients (from Seattle) were subsequently followed longitudinally. The CDR3 is made up of 16 amino acids. The germline CDR1 and CDR2 sequences are SGHTA and FQGNSA. The junction had 8 bases not matched to a gene; V was cut back by 4 bases and J by 5 bases. The authors' processing: The assay estimated nucleated cells by amplifying reference gene primers. Produced via immunoSEQ multiplex PCR; TCRdb's table is partial and in-frame only. V, J and clone size are those of that table, while D and trimming were read from the DNA. This sample has 120,000 to 150,000 clones, with 85% to 90% found just once.

This sequence was found in a young man with COVID-19, enrolled during active disease. This sequence joins TRBV7-2 and TRBJ2-3; the match to TRBD2 covers 11 bases. Sequenced material: peripheral blood. The chain's CDR3 is CASSSPTSGKVDTQYF. CDR3 bases: TGTGCCAGCAGCTCGCCGACTAGCGGGAAGGTAGATACGCAGTATTTT.